This record looks at one TCR beta chain sequence and its context. Cohorts were assigned according to the clinical history that participants reported. These data originate in a study of blood T cell repertoires in COVID-19. Looking at the study overall: Some COVID-19 samples were acute and others convalescent; all came from the United States, Italy and Spain. The analysed material was cDNA or gDNA that came from T cells, B-cell-depleted T cells, or PBMCs.

The repertoire was sequenced with immunoSEQ multiplex PCR; TCRdb's copy has only in-frame clones and lacks some. The data contain a few hundred thousand clones, around 84% of them seen just once; the ten biggest clones take up around 3.9%. Germline V lookup: CDR1 LGHDT, CDR2 YNNKEL (reference sequence). The V end lost 2 bases, the J end lost 0 bases, and 5 bases lay between the germline ends. This CDR3 spans 14 amino acids. The clonotype comes from a man aged 30 to 39 with acute COVID-19. The rearrangement uses TRBV3-1 (or the pseudogene TRBV3-2) and TRBJ2-4, with unresolved D. Sequenced sample: PBMCs or T cells enriched from blood (not recorded which). The CDR3 sequence: CASSQRVAKNIQYF. DNA of the CDR3: TGTGCCAGCAGCCAACGGGTAGCCAAAAACATTCAGTACTTC.